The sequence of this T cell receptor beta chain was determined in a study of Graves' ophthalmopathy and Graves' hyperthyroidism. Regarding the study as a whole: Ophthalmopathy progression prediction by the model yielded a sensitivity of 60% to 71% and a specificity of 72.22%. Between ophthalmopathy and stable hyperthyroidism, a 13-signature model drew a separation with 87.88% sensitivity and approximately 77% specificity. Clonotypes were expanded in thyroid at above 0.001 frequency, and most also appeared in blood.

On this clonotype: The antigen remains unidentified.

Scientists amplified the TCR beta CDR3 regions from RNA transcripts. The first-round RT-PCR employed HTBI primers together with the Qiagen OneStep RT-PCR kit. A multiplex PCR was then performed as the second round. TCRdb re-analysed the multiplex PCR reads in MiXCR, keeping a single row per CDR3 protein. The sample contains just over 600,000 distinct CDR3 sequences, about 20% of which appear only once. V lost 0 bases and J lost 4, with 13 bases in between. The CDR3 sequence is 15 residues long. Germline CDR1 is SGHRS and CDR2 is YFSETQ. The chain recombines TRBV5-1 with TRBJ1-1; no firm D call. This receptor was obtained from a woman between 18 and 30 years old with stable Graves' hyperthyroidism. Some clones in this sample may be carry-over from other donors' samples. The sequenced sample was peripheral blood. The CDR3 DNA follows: TGCGCCAGCAGCTTGGGGAGTTATGTGGGCACTGAAGCTTTCTTT. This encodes CASSLGSYVGTEAFF.